Sequencing of this T cell receptor beta chain was carried out in a study of cytomegalovirus exposure and HLA in healthy donors. CDR3 size: 13 residues. Germline V gives CDR1 SGHAT, CDR2 FQNNGV. Trimming removed 5 bases at V and 2 bases at J, with 10 bases between. Primers for the PCR totalled 60 Vbeta and 13 Jbeta. Libraries were prepared by immunoSEQ multiplex PCR; TCRdb keeps only in-frame clonotypes and omits some of them. The table includes approximately 120,000 clones, roughly 71% detected once. Sequenced input: PBMCs. The chain combines TRBV11-2 with TRBJ2-7; D is undetermined. This TCR was sampled from a woman between 50 and 59 years old in good health and CMV-seropositive. CDR3 coding DNA: TGTGCCAGCAGCCTTGGGCTGGCCTACGAGCAGTACTTC. Its protein product is CASSLGLAYEQYF.